This T cell receptor (beta chain) comes out of a study of PD-1 blockade in classical Hodgkin lymphoma. Relapses following autologous stem cell transplantation were seen in all patients, with brentuximab vedotin exposure varying. The CDR3 is 14 amino acids. The V and J ends lost 4 bases and 0 bases respectively, with 10 bases between them. Germline V gene data show CDR1 as MNHNY and CDR2 as SVGAGI (reference sequence). Repertoires were generated with immunoSEQ multiplex PCR, while TCRdb's copy carries only in-frame clones and drops some. The sample yields tens of thousands of clones, approximately 83% seen once.

The J gene is TRBJ2-7, the V gene TRBV6-6; D is ambiguous. The sequencing here drew on peripheral blood mononuclear cells (PBMCs), taken at baseline. The TCR sequence derives from a human donor with classical Hodgkin lymphoma. This chain's CDR3 is CASSSVQVSYEQYF. CDR3 coding DNA: TGTGCCAGCAGTTCCGTACAAGTCTCCTACGAGCAGTACTTC.